The clone carrying this T cell receptor (beta chain) was counted only a few times. Its antigen is not known. The data belong to a study of post-analysis software for immune sequencing data. The overall study: Recorded subtypes: relapsing-remitting, secondary progressive, progressive-relapsing; some patients unannotated. Notes on the study in general: Controls significantly exceeded multiple sclerosis patients in normalized Chao1 diversity. By F measure, strong co-clustering occurred among samples prepared in the same batch.

TCR beta libraries were prepared from cDNA with unique molecular identifiers. Out of roughly 1 to 10 million T cells, some 500,000 cDNA molecules were generated. TCRdb redid the calling of the PCR reads with MiXCR, one entry per CDR3 protein. The sample holds hundreds of thousands of distinct CDR3 sequences, 25% to 30% seen once. Sequenced sample: blood. This clonotype was obtained from a girl under 18 with multiple sclerosis.

CDR3 residues: CASSLGGGSTTNEKLFF. CDR3 DNA: TGTGCCAGCAGCTTAGGCGGCGGGAGTACAACTAATGAAAAACTGTTTTTT. V usage is TRBV7-2 and J usage is TRBJ1-4; D not certain. With 1 base removed from V and 0 bases from J, the gap between germline ends came to 12 bases. The CDR3 has 17 residues. The V gene's germline CDR1 is SGHTA and CDR2 FQGNSA.